This T cell receptor (beta chain) appears in the sequencing data of a study of regulatory T cells in long-lasting Graves disease. Study results and caveats: Persistent disease samples used TRBV28, TRBJ1-2 and TRBJ2-5 preferentially. Limited samples may have lowered accuracy. Persistent cases of Graves' showed reduced TCR diversity relative to newly diagnosed patients.

This clonotype came up many times. Its specificity is not known. Arm-PCR with iRepertoire HTBI primers amplified the CDR3 regions for these TCR beta libraries. MiXCR, applied by TCRdb to the multiplex PCR reads, yields one record per CDR3 protein. The sample has around 250,000 distinct CDR3 sequences, 15% to 20% seen once. This CDR3 comprises 14 residues. Deletions cut 4 bases from V and 2 bases from J, with 13 bases between. Germline CDR1 DFQATT, CDR2 SNEGSKA (reference sequence). As to time point: newly diagnosed GD, antithyroid drugs for less than 3 months. PBMC-derived RNA was used for the TCR library. This sample also belongs to another study, concerning T cells in Graves' hyperthyroidism and ophthalmopathy. According to that study: Diagnoses used clinical symptoms, serum thyroxine and TRAb, thyroid ultrasound and orbital computed tomography.

Source: peripheral blood mononuclear cells (PBMCs), taken at new diagnosis, from a patient treated with antithyroid drugs. The sequence was collected from a young woman with Graves disease. The chain recombines TRBV20-1 with TRBJ2-3; the D is unclear. The CDR3 sequence: CSATRVGNTDTQYF. CDR3 nucleotide sequence: TGCAGTGCTACCCGTGTGGGGAACACAGATACGCAGTATTTT.